Each of the 8 T cell receptor beta chains below was sequenced from the same sample in a study of OX40 agonist ivuxolimab in advanced cancers. Method: immunoSEQ multiplex PCR; TCRdb's copy keeps in-frame clones and lacks some. The table includes 69,000 or so clones, 80% to 90% detected once. This specimen was CD4+ or CD8+ T cells sorted from blood, taken in a trial of the OX40 agonist ivuxolimab. All receptors come from an adult with an advanced solid tumor such as melanoma, head and neck, liver or kidney cancer.

This clone was counted a single time. The rearrangement uses TRBV9 and TRBJ2-4, with TRBD2 as a possible D gene (6 bases). The V and J ends lost 3 bases and 4 bases respectively, with 8 bases between them. Germline CDR1 and CDR2: SGDLS and YYNGEE. There are 13 residues in the CDR3. The CDR3: CASSAGVKNIQYF. The DNA of the CDR3 is TGTGCCAGCAGCGCGGGGGTAAAAAACATTCAGTACTTC.

V is TRBV5-1 and J is TRBJ2-7; D gene ambiguous. Germline values: CDR1 SGHRS, CDR2 YFSETQ. CDR3 length equals 14 residues. Trimming shortened V by 0 bases and J by 2 bases, and 9 bases separated the two germline ends. CDR3: CASSLGPGTYEQYF. DNA of the CDR3: TGCGCCAGCAGCTTGGGTCCAGGTACCTACGAGCAGTACTTC.

This clone has just a few counts. CDR3 region: CASSDPMGTEAFF. In DNA, the CDR3 is TGTGCCAGCAGCGACCCCATGGGCACTGAAGCTTTCTTT. The rearrangement uses TRBV9 and TRBJ1-1; D is undetermined. Between the trimmed V and J ends, which lost 3 bases and 4 bases, there was a span of 10 bases. The CDR3 covers 13 residues. Germline V gene sequence: CDR1 SGDLS, CDR2 YYNGEE.

The rearrangement joins TRBV4-3 to TRBJ2-7, with D uncertain. CDR1 is LGHNA and CDR2 is YSLEER in the germline V gene. V was clipped by 0 bases and J by 0 bases, with 6 bases between them. This CDR3 region has 14 residues. The CDR3 DNA reads as TGCGCCAGCAGCCAAGATGCCAGCTCCTACGAGCAGTACTTC. Its translation: CASSQDASSYEQYF.

This clone is a singleton in its sample. CDR3 sequence: CASSRGGGSYEQYF. The CDR3 bases are TGCGCCAGCAGCAGGGGCGGGGGCTCCTACGAGCAGTACTTC. The rearrangement uses TRBV10-2 and TRBJ2-7; D possibly corresponds to TRBD2 (7 bases). The V gene lost 6 bases and the J gene lost 0 bases, with 12 bases spanning the gap. This CDR3 contains 14 residues. Germline CDR1 WSHSY, CDR2 SAAADI.

The rearrangement links TRBV6-5 to TRBJ1-2; D might be TRBD1 (6 bases). Trimming removed 0 bases from V and 4 bases from J, with 12 bases in between. The CDR3 runs to 15 residues. Germline CDR1 and CDR2: MNHEY and SVGAGI. The CDR3 DNA is TGTGCCAGCAGTTACTCGGTCAGGGGATTCTATGGCTACACCTTC. Protein: CASSYSVRGFYGYTF.

This clone has just a few counts. Distinct nucleotide sequences in the sample also encode this CDR3. J is TRBJ2-7 and V is TRBV19; D may be TRBD2 (6 bases). This CDR3 has 15 residues. Looked up from germline, CDR1 is LNHDA and CDR2 is SQIVND (reference sequence). V was clipped by 1 base and J by 3 bases, with 13 bases between them. The CDR3 coding sequence is TGTGCCAGTAGTATAGGCCCAGGGAGGAGCTACGAGCAGTACTTC. It translates to CASSIGPGRSYEQYF.

This chain joins TRBV4-3 and TRBJ1-4, with D possibly being TRBD1 (5 bases). V was clipped by 8 bases and J by 8 bases, with 24 bases between them. The CDR3 length is 16 residues. Germline V gene lookup returns CDR1 LGHNA and CDR2 YSLEER. CDR3 sequence: CASGPVGGLMMEKLFF. The CDR3 DNA sequence: TGCGCCAGCGGGCCTGTGGGGGGACTAATGATGGAAAAACTGTTTTTT.